This is a list of T cell receptor beta chains from one sample in a study of OX40 agonist ivuxolimab in advanced cancers. Libraries were prepared by immunoSEQ multiplex PCR; TCRdb keeps only in-frame clonotypes and omits some of them. The table lists about 80,000 clones, over 85% of them singletons. The sample consisted of CD4+ or CD8+ T cells sorted from blood, taken in a trial of the OX40 agonist ivuxolimab. These receptors came from an adult with an advanced solid tumor such as melanoma, head and neck, liver or kidney cancer. CDR3s include the opening cysteine and the closing phenylalanine or tryptophan.

j_call cdr3_length v_call cdr3_aa
TRBJ2-5 18 TRBV7-2 CASSLVFRGLAEKETQYF
TRBJ1-2 12 TRBV29-1 CSVDSGIYGYTF
TRBJ1-2 14 TRBV27 CASSFGRDTYGYTF
TRBJ2-7 14 TRBV9 CASSVAPGNYEQYF
TRBJ1-1 15 TRBV7-9 CASSLGGQRNTEAFF
TRBJ2-7 17 TRBV5-6 CASSLVASGSAYYEQYF
TRBJ2-3 16 TRBV29-1 CSVMGHAGRGGDTQYF
TRBJ1-5 14 TRBV30 CAFSLGQGHRPQHF
TRBJ1-2 14 TRBV5-6 CASSLDRGNYGYTF
TRBJ2-1 16 TRBV29-1 CSVERGQGIFYNEQFF
TRBJ2-2 16 TRBV5-8 CASSLEPQGNTGELFF
TRBJ2-3 17 TRBV5-4 CASSLAEGPSGRGTQYF
TRBJ2-3 20 TRBV29-1 CSVGGGGPIWGVKSTDTQYF
TRBJ2-7 15 TRBV4-3 CASSQVLQRGYEQYF
TRBJ1-2 14 TRBV5-6 CASSLAGGIYGYTF
TRBJ1-2 14 TRBV6-1 CASSDGAGGLGYTF
TRBJ2-7 15 TRBV19 CASSIGQGGAYEQYF
TRBJ2-7 16 TRBV28 CASSFRLAGGGSEQYF
TRBJ2-7 14 TRBV2 CASSESYRGHEQYF
TRBJ2-7 15 TRBV13 CASSWASGVGHEQYF
TRBJ2-1 14 TRBV7-6 CASSLGTDYNEQFF
TRBJ2-3 15 TRBV9 CASSVEVSSTDTQYF
TRBJ2-7 14 TRBV27 CASSLMAEAYEQYF
. 15 TRBV11-3 CASSFKGYLLYEQYF
TRBJ2-5 14 TRBV11-2 CASSIPGTGFLQYF
TRBJ2-3 16 TRBV9 CASSVGLAGVADTQYF
TRBJ2-5 13 TRBV15 CATSTLEGETQYF
TRBJ2-7 14 TRBV9 CASSVGGAGYEQYF
TRBJ2-7 13 TRBV27 CASSLSSGYEQYF
TRBJ1-1 14 TRBV7-3 CASSLDISNTEAFF
TRBJ1-5 14 TRBV6-1 CASSGQGGNQPQHF
TRBJ2-7 15 TRBV4-3 CASSQGPQAPYEQYF
TRBJ1-5 15 TRBV13 CASSSGRRANQPQHF
TRBJ1-2 12 TRBV30 CAFQSGNYGYTF
TRBJ2-1 19 TRBV19 CASSTYPRQTSGNYNEQFF
TRBJ1-2 14 TRBV6-1 CASSEEGTGSGYTF
TRBJ2-7 18 TRBV7-8 CASRSQRGGGRTTYEQYF
TRBJ2-1 16 TRBV9 CASSSIAGVSYNEQFF
TRBJ2-1 15 TRBV4-3 CASSQEASVYNEQFF
TRBJ2-3 15 TRBV7-2 CASSPGGGRTDTQYF
TRBJ1-3 15 TRBV5-8 CASSLGQTSGNTIYF
TRBJ2-7 16 TRBV7-9 CASSQSTTSGNYEQYF
TRBJ2-7 15 TRBV6-5 CASSPPGVAVGEQYF
TRBJ2-3 13 TRBV27 CASSLIRGDTQYF
TRBJ2-7 12 TRBV30 CAWSAPVYEQYF
TRBJ2-7 15 TRBV5-4 CASSKTSGRYYEQYF
TRBJ2-7 15 TRBV19 CASSIAAGTSYEQYF
TRBJ2-5 18 TRBV27 CASSYRTSGIGYQETQYF
TRBJ2-1 20 TRBV2 CASSGVGVKTAASSYNEQFF
TRBJ1-4 14 TRBV25-1 CASSEDGVFVKLFF
TRBJ1-4 14 TRBV6-8 CASTLSVDNEKLFF
TRBJ2-7 13 TRBV30 CAWGTGSPYEQYF
TRBJ2-7 15 TRBV9 CASSISGTVSYEQYF
TRBJ2-2 14 TRBV19 CASSILSNTGELFF
TRBJ2-3 15 TRBV15 CATSRSSGGTDTQYF